The rows below give T cell receptor beta chains drawn from one sample of a study of T cell responses to AZD1222 COVID-19 vaccine. The repertoire was sequenced with immunoSEQ multiplex PCR; TCRdb's copy has only in-frame clones and lacks some. The sample lists around 92,000 clones, approximately 90% seen once, with approximately 21% in the top ten. The specimen comprised peripheral blood, sampled on day 0 of AZD1222 vaccination. All receptors derive from an adult in good health. CDR3s include the opening cysteine and the closing phenylalanine or tryptophan. The D gene is left open where the match is weak. Expanded clones are given a class, and other clones once, few, many or no size at all.

j_gene,v_gene,abundance,d_gene,CDR3nt,CDR3aa
TRBJ2-1,TRBV11-1,-,TRBD1,TGTGCCAGCAGCCTCCTCCGGGACAGTTCCTACAATGAGCAGTTCTTC,CASSLLRDSSYNEQFF
TRBJ1-1,TRBV6-5,-,-,TGTGCCAGCAGTTACTCATACAGGGACACTGAAGCTTTCTTT,CASSYSYRDTEAFF
TRBJ2-1,TRBV7-3,-,-,TGTGCCAGCAGCCTACAGGGCTACAATGAGCAGTTCTTC,CASSLQGYNEQFF
TRBJ1-2,TRBV5-1,-,TRBD1,TGCGCCAGCAGCCCCGGGACAGGGCCCGCGGGTGGCTACACCTTC,CASSPGTGPAGGYTF
TRBJ2-7,TRBV5-5,-,-,TGTGCCAGCAGCTTGGATAGGGTCGGCGAGCAGTACTTC,CASSLDRVGEQYF
TRBJ1-2,TRBV5-5,-,-,TGTGCCAGCAGCCTAGGAGAAAACTATGGCTACACCTTC,CASSLGENYGYTF
TRBJ2-7,TRBV29-1,-,TRBD2,TGCAGCGTTACCGGGACTAGTATACCCTCCTACGAGCAGTACTTC,CSVTGTSIPSYEQYF
TRBJ1-4,TRBV29-1,once,TRBD1,TGCAGCGTTATAGGGGGACAGGGGGATGAAAAACTGTTTTTT,CSVIGGQGDEKLFF
TRBJ1-1,TRBV13,-,-,TGTGCCAGCAGCTTGGACGGGAACACTGAAGCTTTCTTT,CASSLDGNTEAFF
TRBJ2-1,TRBV3-1/TRBV3-2,-,-,TGTGCCAGCAGCCAAGAGGCGGGGACCTACAATGAGCAGTTCTTC,CASSQEAGTYNEQFF
TRBJ1-2,TRBV28,-,-,TGTGCCAGCAGTTTATACAGGCTCGGGGGCTACACCTTC,CASSLYRLGGYTF
TRBJ1-4,TRBV12-3/TRBV12-4,-,-,TGTGCCAGCAGTCGGCAGGGTGAAAAACTGTTTTTT,CASSRQGEKLFF
TRBJ2-3,TRBV10-2,-,-,TGCGCCAGCAGATGGATTTTCACAGATACGCAGTATTTT,CASRWIFTDTQYF
TRBJ2-7,TRBV9,few,-,TGTGCCAGCAGCGTAGGAGGGGATACCTACGAGCAGTACTTC,CASSVGGDTYEQYF
TRBJ1-4,TRBV18,-,-,TGTGCCAGCTCAAGGGGGGGCGTTGAAAAACTGTTTTTT,CASSRGGVEKLFF
TRBJ2-6,TRBV4-2,once,-,TGTGCCAGCAGCCAAGTATGGGACACGGAATCTGGGGCCAACGTCCTGACTTTC,CASSQVWDTESGANVLTF
TRBJ2-1,TRBV19,-,TRBD1,TGTGCCAGTAGGATACTCGACAGGGACGGTGAGCAGTTCTTC,CASRILDRDGEQFF